The next 17 T cell receptor beta chains were all read from a single sample in a study of CD8 T cells in Susac syndrome. Random hexamers were used to reverse transcribe roughly 0.5 to 1 ug of RNA. TCRdb used MiXCR to reprocess the immunoSEQ multiplex PCR reads, holding one entry per CDR3 protein. The data contain 150,000 to 200,000 distinct CDR3 sequences, roughly 94% of them singletons. The sequencing sample was made of CD4+ T cells from PBMCs. The receptors here all came from a human donor with multiple sclerosis.

This clonotype was seen a handful of times. The chain joins TRBV6-2 or TRBV6-3 to TRBJ2-1; D is perhaps TRBD2 (5 bases). Germline V CDR1 and CDR2: MNHEY, SVGEGT. The CDR3 has 13 residues. Trimming pared 1 base from V and 15 bases from J, leaving 16 bases between. The CDR3 spells CASSYLAGASLFF. The CDR3 DNA reads TGTGCCAGCAGTTACTTGGCAGGAGCTAGCCTGTTCTTC.

This clonotype is a singleton in its sample. This chain connects TRBV12-3 or TRBV12-4 to TRBJ2-1; tentatively, D is TRBD1 (6 bases). This CDR3 has 14 residues. Trimming shortened V by 2 bases and J by 9 bases, and 14 bases separated the two germline ends. The CDR3 DNA sequence: TGTGCCAGCAGTTTAACCAGGGGCTGGGGTGAGCAGTTCTTC. Translated: CASSLTRGWGEQFF.

A single count supports this clonotype. V gene TRBV30 combines with J gene TRBJ1-3; TRBD1 agrees at 8 bases. This CDR3 comprises 14 residues. Looked up from germline, CDR1 is GTSNPN and CDR2 is SVGIG (reference sequence). The junction had 2 bases not matched to a gene; V was cut back by 4 bases and J by 0 bases. The CDR3 region is CAWTDRGSGNTIYF. The CDR3, as DNA: TGTGCCTGGACTGACAGGGGCTCTGGAAACACCATATATTTT. Using reference TRBV30 and TRBJ1-3 for the parts outside the CDR3, the full variable domain is SQTIHQWPATLVQPVGSPLSLECTVEGTSNPNLYWYRQAAGRGLQLLFYSVGIGQISSEVPQNLSASRPQDRQFILSSKKLLLSDSGFYLCAWTDRGSGNTIYFGEGSWLTVV.

V gene TRBV9 combines with J gene TRBJ1-5, with D tentatively TRBD1 (5 bases). The CDR3 has 14 residues. The V end lost 3 bases, the J end lost 2 bases, and 9 bases lay between the germline ends. CDR1 and CDR2 (germline): SGDLS, YYNGEE. CDR3 DNA sequence: TGTGCCAGCAGCGGGGGCTCCCGCAATCAGCCCCAGCATTTT. This sequence encodes CASSGGSRNQPQHF.

The genes are TRBV7-9 and TRBJ2-7; D might be TRBD1 (5 bases). V was pared by 5 bases and J by 2 bases, with 16 bases between. The CDR3 length is 15 residues. Germline lookup yields CDR1 SEHNR and CDR2 FQNEAQ (reference sequence). CDR3 DNA sequence: TGTGCCAGCAGCCGTGATGGGTACAGGACCTACGAGCAGTACTTC. This encodes CASSRDGYRTYEQYF.

This sequence joins TRBV5-4 and TRBJ2-1, with 12 bases aligning to TRBD2. CDR1 is SGHNT and CDR2 is YYREEE in the germline V gene (reference sequence). The J segment lost 9 bases and the V segment lost 4 bases, leaving 8 bases of the junction unmatched. The CDR3 is 15 residues long. The CDR3 coding sequence is TGTGCCAGCAGCAGACTAGCGGGAGCGTTCAGTGAGCAGTTCTTC. Translated: CASSRLAGAFSEQFF.

This clonotype was recorded once. The chain is built from TRBV20-1 and TRBJ1-1; D remains unclear. The CDR3 sequence is 14 residues long. Germline V CDR1 and CDR2: DFQATT, SNEGSKA (reference sequence). Trimming left V 0 bases short and J 1 base short, with 9 bases between. In nucleotides, the CDR3 is TGCAGTGCTAGAGATCTACGGTCGAACACTGAAGCTTTCTTT. It translates to CSARDLRSNTEAFF.

This chain connects TRBV14 to TRBJ2-5; D gene uncertain. Trimming left V 2 bases short and J 5 bases short, with 3 bases between. The CDR3 spans 11 residues. The germline V gene has CDR1 SGHDN and CDR2 FVKESK. DNA for the CDR3: TGTGCCAGCAGCCAATATGAGACCCAGTACTTC. This gives the protein CASSQYETQYF.

This clonotype was counted only a few times. The CDR3 DNA reads as TGTGCCAGCAGCCAACGAACAGGTGCGGACACTGAAGCTTTCTTT. Its protein is CASSQRTGADTEAFF. This sequence joins TRBV4-2 and TRBJ1-1, with TRBD1 as a possible D gene (5 bases). V gave up 2 bases and J gave up 3 bases, with 13 bases separating them. Germline V CDR1 and CDR2: LGHNA, YNFKEQ. The CDR3 is 15 residues long.

V usage is TRBV24-1 and J usage is TRBJ2-3; D unclear. Germline V gene sequence: CDR1 KGHDR, CDR2 SFDVKD. V dropped 1 base and J dropped 4 bases, with 5 bases sitting between them. This CDR3 has 13 amino acids. The chain's CDR3 is CATSDLSSDTQYF. DNA of the CDR3: TGTGCCACCAGTGATTTATCCTCAGATACGCAGTATTTT.

The chain employs TRBV4-2 and TRBJ2-1, with D unclear. The CDR3 has 17 residues. The germline V gene encodes CDR1 LGHNA and CDR2 YNFKEQ. V shed 0 bases and J shed 0 bases, with 12 bases lying between them. CDR3 loop: CASSQEWRMSSYNEQFF. The CDR3 DNA sequence: TGTGCCAGCAGCCAAGAATGGCGCATGAGCTCCTACAATGAGCAGTTCTTC.

This rearrangement joins TRBV30 to TRBJ2-2, with D tentatively TRBD2 (6 bases). V lost 6 bases and J 6 bases, leaving 14 bases between the germline ends. The CDR3 consists of 13 residues. Per germline, CDR1 GTSNPN and CDR2 SVGIG (reference sequence). The CDR3 DNA is TGTGCCTGCGGAGGGAGTTTGTCCGGGGAGCTGTTTTTT. Translated, it gives CACGGSLSGELFF. Complete variable domain (other parts from reference TRBV30 and TRBJ2-2): SQTIHQWPATLVQPVGSPLSLECTVEGTSNPNLYWYRQAAGRGLQLLFYSVGIGQISSEVPQNLSASRPQDRQFILSSKKLLLSDSGFYLCACGGSLSGELFFGEGSRLTVL.

The gene calls are TRBV30 and TRBJ2-7, with D perhaps matching TRBD1 (5 bases). V was trimmed by 3 bases and J by 6 bases, leaving 15 bases between them. Germline values: CDR1 GTSNPN, CDR2 SVGIG (reference sequence). The CDR3 covers 13 residues. CDR3 sequence (DNA): TGTGCCTGGAGGGCGGTGGCAGGGTTCGAGCAGTACTTC. Residues: CAWRAVAGFEQYF.

The rearrangement uses TRBV3-1 and TRBJ2-7; 8 bases fit TRBD1. J was trimmed by 7 bases and V by 0 bases; bases with no gene match: 11. The length of the CDR3 is 16 residues. Germline loops: CDR1 LGHDT, CDR2 YNNKEL (reference sequence). This chain's CDR3 is CASSQETGASLGEQYF. The CDR3 nucleotides are TGTGCCAGCAGCCAAGAGACAGGGGCCAGCCTAGGGGAGCAGTACTTC.

The rearrangement uses TRBV12-3 or TRBV12-4 and TRBJ2-1; D is undetermined. The CDR3 consists of 14 residues. The ends were cut back, 4 bases at V and 13 bases at J, with 20 bases in the middle. The CDR3 sequence: CASSSTRDWGNQFF. CDR3 DNA sequence: TGTGCCAGCAGTTCCACACGAGACTGGGGAAACCAGTTCTTC.

The genes are TRBV7-2 and TRBJ2-7, with 9 positions matching TRBD2. CDR1 and CDR2 (germline): SGHTA, FQGNSA. CDR3 length equals 16 residues. V lost 1 base to trimming and J lost 1 base; unmatched junction nucleotides: 5. The CDR3 sequence is CASSLVGAGGSYEQYF. In nucleotides, the CDR3 is TGTGCCAGCAGCTTAGTCGGGGCGGGAGGGTCCTACGAGCAGTACTTC. Filled out from reference TRBV7-2 and TRBJ2-7, the complete variable domain reads GAGVSQSPSNKVTEKGKDVELRCDPISGHTALYWYRQSLGQGLEFLIYFQGNSAPDKSGLPSDRFSAERTGGSVSTLTIQRTQQEDSAVYLCASSLVGAGGSYEQYFGPGTRLTVT.

The chain uses TRBV5-4 and TRBJ1-2; 9 bases agree with TRBD1. After removal of 4 bases from V and 0 bases from J, the junction contained 4 bases not matched to a gene. CDR1 SGHNT and CDR2 YYREEE come from the germline V gene (reference sequence). The CDR3 spans 15 residues. The CDR3 region is CASSARDRANYGYTF. CDR3 in DNA: TGTGCCAGCAGCGCCCGGGACAGGGCTAACTATGGCTACACCTTC.